The rows below give T cell receptor beta chains drawn from one sample of a study of blood T cells in healthy people across ages. TCRdb re-analysed the 5' RACE reads in MiXCR, keeping a single row per CDR3 protein. The table records hundreds of thousands of distinct CDR3 sequences, about 30% of them present only once. Sequences were obtained from blood. The receptors shown here come from a woman of 80 years or more in good health. CDR3s include the opening cysteine and the closing phenylalanine or tryptophan. A D gene is named only where the DNA matches it firmly. Some rows mark clone size as missing; the rest say once, few, many or name a class of expanded clone.

J gene: TRBJ2-5; V gene: TRBV4-2; D gene: TRBD2; clone size: many; CDR3 DNA: TGTGCCAGCAGCCAAGACGTGGTCGGGGGGACTAGTTACAATGAGCAGTACTTC; CDR3 protein: CASSQDVVGGTSYNEQYF
J gene: TRBJ2-1; V gene: TRBV28; D gene: TRBD1; clone size: many; CDR3 DNA: TGTGCCAGCAGCCTCGGCCCCGGGACAGGGAACAATGAGCAGTTCTTC; CDR3 protein: CASSLGPGTGNNEQFF
J gene: TRBJ1-1; V gene: TRBV10-3; D gene: NA; clone size: many; CDR3 DNA: TGTGCCATCAGGGACAGTCACTCAGCTTTCTTT; CDR3 protein: CAIRDSHSAFF
J gene: TRBJ2-1; V gene: TRBV7-6; D gene: NA; clone size: many; CDR3 DNA: TGTGCCAGCAGCTTAGGCGTCGCTTCTAGCTCCTACAATGAGCAGTTCTTC; CDR3 protein: CASSLGVASSSYNEQFF
J gene: TRBJ2-5; V gene: TRBV24-1; D gene: NA; clone size: many; CDR3 DNA: TGTGCCACCAGTGATACGGCAGGGGCAGAGACCCAGTACTTC; CDR3 protein: CATSDTAGAETQYF
J gene: TRBJ2-7; V gene: TRBV7-8; D gene: NA; clone size: NA; CDR3 DNA: TGTGCCAGCAGCTGCGGACAGAGAAGGGCCGAGCAGTACTTC; CDR3 protein: CASSCGQRRAEQYF
J gene: TRBJ2-3; V gene: TRBV6-6; D gene: NA; clone size: few; CDR3 DNA: TGTGCCAGCAGCCCGGGACAAGGAGGGTATTTT; CDR3 protein: CASSPGQGGYF
J gene: TRBJ2-3; V gene: TRBV20-1; D gene: TRBD2; clone size: many; CDR3 DNA: TGCAGTGCTGGTGGACTAGCGGGGGGCACAGATACGCAGTATTTT; CDR3 protein: CSAGGLAGGTDTQYF
J gene: TRBJ2-1; V gene: TRBV20-1; D gene: NA; clone size: many; CDR3 DNA: TGCAGTGCTAGAGTGCCCACTAGGTACAATGAGCAGTTCTTC; CDR3 protein: CSARVPTRYNEQFF
J gene: TRBJ2-7; V gene: TRBV14; D gene: NA; clone size: many; CDR3 DNA: TGTGCCAGCAGCCATGATTTAGGGGGGACCGGGGAGCAGTACTTC; CDR3 protein: CASSHDLGGTGEQYF
J gene: TRBJ1-1; V gene: TRBV9; D gene: NA; clone size: NA; CDR3 DNA: TGTGCCAGCAGCGTAGCTTCAGGTTTGAACACTGAAGCTTTCTTT; CDR3 protein: CASSVASGLNTEAFF
J gene: TRBJ2-1; V gene: TRBV5-1; D gene: TRBD2; clone size: NA; CDR3 DNA: TGCGCCAGCAGCTTGATGTTAGCGGGAGGGTCCAATGAGCAGTTCTTC; CDR3 protein: CASSLMLAGGSNEQFF
J gene: TRBJ1-1; V gene: TRBV5-1; D gene: NA; clone size: NA; CDR3 DNA: TGCGCCAGCAGCTTGGAGGCAGGGAGCCTTGAAGCTTTCTTT; CDR3 protein: CASSLEAGSLEAFF
J gene: TRBJ2-5; V gene: TRBV12-3/TRBV12-4; D gene: NA; clone size: many; CDR3 DNA: TGTGCCAGCAGTCGTAGGACAGCCCAAGAGACCCAGTACTTC; CDR3 protein: CASSRRTAQETQYF
J gene: TRBJ2-7; V gene: TRBV7-2; D gene: NA; clone size: many; CDR3 DNA: TGTGCCAGCAGCCGTGTCCAGCGGGCGTACGAGCAGTACTTC; CDR3 protein: CASSRVQRAYEQYF
J gene: TRBJ2-4; V gene: TRBV20-1; D gene: NA; clone size: many; CDR3 DNA: TGCAGTGCCCAGGAGCAGGGGGGATTTAGCATTCAGTACTTC; CDR3 protein: CSAQEQGGFSIQYF
J gene: TRBJ2-1; V gene: TRBV30; D gene: TRBD2; clone size: NA; CDR3 DNA: TGTGCCTGGAGTGGGGTCGGGACTAGCGGAAACAATGAGCAGTTCTTC; CDR3 protein: CAWSGVGTSGNNEQFF
J gene: TRBJ2-7; V gene: TRBV10-3; D gene: TRBD1; clone size: many; CDR3 DNA: TGTGCCATCAGGCCCGGGACAGGGACCTACGAGCAGTACTTC; CDR3 protein: CAIRPGTGTYEQYF
J gene: TRBJ1-4; V gene: TRBV10-3; D gene: NA; clone size: few; CDR3 DNA: TGTGCCATCAGTGAGGGACGACAGCGTGAAGAAAAACTGTTTTTT; CDR3 protein: CAISEGRQREEKLFF
J gene: TRBJ2-1; V gene: TRBV20-1; D gene: NA; clone size: many; CDR3 DNA: TGCAGTGCTAGAGATAAGAGGCAGGGCCACTACAATGAGCAGTTCTTC; CDR3 protein: CSARDKRQGHYNEQFF
J gene: TRBJ2-3; V gene: TRBV20-1; D gene: NA; clone size: many; CDR3 DNA: TGCAGTGCCGCCCAATACCCAGATACGCAGTATTTT; CDR3 protein: CSAAQYPDTQYF
J gene: TRBJ1-2; V gene: TRBV18; D gene: NA; clone size: NA; CDR3 DNA: TGTGCCAGCTCAAATGTTGCATCCGGACAGCACTATGGCTACACCTTC; CDR3 protein: CASSNVASGQHYGYTF
J gene: TRBJ1-2; V gene: TRBV28; D gene: NA; clone size: NA; CDR3 DNA: TGTGCCAGCAGTTTAAGCCAGCCTCCCTATGGCTACACCTTC; CDR3 protein: CASSLSQPPYGYTF
J gene: TRBJ2-5; V gene: TRBV9; D gene: TRBD1; clone size: many; CDR3 DNA: TGTGCCAGCAGCGTAGACTTTCAGGGGGAGCCCCAGTACTTC; CDR3 protein: CASSVDFQGEPQYF
J gene: TRBJ2-1; V gene: TRBV5-6; D gene: TRBD2; clone size: many; CDR3 DNA: TGTGCCAGCAGCTTCAGCGGGGGGGAGGTGACCTACAATGAGCAGTTCTTC; CDR3 protein: CASSFSGGEVTYNEQFF
J gene: TRBJ2-1; V gene: TRBV11-3; D gene: NA; clone size: NA; CDR3 DNA: TGTGCCAGCAGCGGAGAGGGGGGAGGGAGAGGCAATGAGCAGTTCTTC; CDR3 protein: CASSGEGGGRGNEQFF
J gene: TRBJ2-7; V gene: TRBV25-1; D gene: NA; clone size: many; CDR3 DNA: TGTGCCAGCAGTTCCCGGCCAGGGAGCTCCTACGAGCAGTACTTC; CDR3 protein: CASSSRPGSSYEQYF